This T cell receptor (beta chain) was sequenced for a study of shared clonotypes between healthy human individuals. Over several immunoSEQ plates, each subset's genomic DNA was distributed in even portions. Here immunoSEQ multiplex PCR was the method, and the copy in TCRdb shows in-frame clones only, minus some. The table records roughly 2,000,000 clones, approximately 92% of them present only once. This clone appeared a single time. The antigen remains unidentified. CD45RO-negative cells were positively selected for CCR7, leaving out terminally differentiated effector memory CD45RA+ cells. Study-level results: Deeper or shallower sequencing was expected to change how clonotypes are shared among donors. The diversity represented, both genetic and in exposure history, was limited by few donors. Researchers found naive subsets generally carried larger estimated richness than memory subsets.

The CDR3 contains 15 residues. The ends were cut back, 5 bases at V and 5 bases at J, with 18 bases in the middle. Germline V gene data show CDR1 as MDHEN and CDR2 as SYDVKM. This sequence originates from a man aged 18 to 30 in good health. Some clones in this sample may be carry-over from other donors' samples. Sequences were obtained from naive CD8+ T cells from PBMCs. The V call is TRBV28, the J call TRBJ2-5, with D possibly being TRBD1 or TRBD2 (5 bases each). The CDR3 sequence is CASSPLAGTKETQYF. As DNA, the CDR3 is TGTGCCAGCAGTCCACTCGCAGGGACGAAGGAGACCCAGTACTTC.